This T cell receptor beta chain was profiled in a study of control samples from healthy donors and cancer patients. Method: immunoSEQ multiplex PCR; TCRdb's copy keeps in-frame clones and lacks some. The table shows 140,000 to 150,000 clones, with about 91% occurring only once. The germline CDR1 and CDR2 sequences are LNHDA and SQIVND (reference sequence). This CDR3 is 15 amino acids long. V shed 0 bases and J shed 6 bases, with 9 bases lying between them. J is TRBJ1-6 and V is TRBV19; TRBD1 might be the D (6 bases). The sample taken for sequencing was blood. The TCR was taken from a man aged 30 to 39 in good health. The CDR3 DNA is TGTGCCAGTAGTATAGAGGGGGCCCTTAATTCACCCCTCCACTTT. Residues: CASSIEGALNSPLHF.